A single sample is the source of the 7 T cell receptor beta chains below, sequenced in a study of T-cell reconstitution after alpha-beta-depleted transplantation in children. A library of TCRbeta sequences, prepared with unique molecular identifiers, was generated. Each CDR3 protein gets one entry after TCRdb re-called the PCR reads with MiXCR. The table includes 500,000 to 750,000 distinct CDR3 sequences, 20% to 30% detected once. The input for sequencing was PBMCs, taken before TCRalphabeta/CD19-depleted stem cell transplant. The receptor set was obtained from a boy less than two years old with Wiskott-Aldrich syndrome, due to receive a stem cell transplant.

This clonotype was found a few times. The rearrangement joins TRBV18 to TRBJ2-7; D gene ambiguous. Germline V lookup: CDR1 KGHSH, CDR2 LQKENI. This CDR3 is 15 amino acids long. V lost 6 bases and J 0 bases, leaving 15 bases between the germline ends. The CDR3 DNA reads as TGTGCCAGCTCCAAAGGGCCTGATAGCTCCTACGAGCAGTACTTC. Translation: CASSKGPDSSYEQYF.

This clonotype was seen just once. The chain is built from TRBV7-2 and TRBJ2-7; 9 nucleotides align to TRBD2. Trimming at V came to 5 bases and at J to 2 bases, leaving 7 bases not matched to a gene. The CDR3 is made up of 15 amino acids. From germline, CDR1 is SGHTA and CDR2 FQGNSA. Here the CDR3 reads CASSPSSGGPYEQYF. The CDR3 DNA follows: TGTGCCAGCAGCCCTTCGAGCGGGGGGCCCTACGAGCAGTACTTC.

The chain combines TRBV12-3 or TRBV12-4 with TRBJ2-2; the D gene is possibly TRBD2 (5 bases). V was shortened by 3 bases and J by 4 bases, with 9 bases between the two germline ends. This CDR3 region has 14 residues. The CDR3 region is CASSFKRFTGELFF. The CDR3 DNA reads TGTGCCAGCAGTTTCAAGCGGTTCACCGGGGAGCTGTTTTTT.

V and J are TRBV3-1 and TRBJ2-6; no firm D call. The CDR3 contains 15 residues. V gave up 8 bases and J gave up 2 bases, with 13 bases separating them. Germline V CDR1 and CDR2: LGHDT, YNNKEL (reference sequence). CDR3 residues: CASGYVGPGANVLTF. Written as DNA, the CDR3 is TGTGCCAGCGGATATGTTGGTCCTGGGGCCAACGTCCTGACTTTC. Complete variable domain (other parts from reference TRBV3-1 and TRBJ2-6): DTAVSQTPKYLVTQMGNDKSIKCEQNLGHDTMYWYKQDSKKFLKIMFSYNNKELIINETVPNRFSPKSPDKAHLNLHINSLELGDSAVYFCASGYVGPGANVLTFGAGSRLTVL.

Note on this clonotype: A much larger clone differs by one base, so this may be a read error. The CDR3 here is CASSQYEQYF. DNA of the CDR3: TGTGCCAGCAGCCAATACGAGCAGTACTTC. The gene calls are TRBV11-2 and TRBJ2-7; D gene ambiguous. V shed 5 bases and J shed 4 bases, with 3 bases lying between them. Germline CDR1 and CDR2: SGHAT and FQNNGV. The CDR3 totals 10 residues.

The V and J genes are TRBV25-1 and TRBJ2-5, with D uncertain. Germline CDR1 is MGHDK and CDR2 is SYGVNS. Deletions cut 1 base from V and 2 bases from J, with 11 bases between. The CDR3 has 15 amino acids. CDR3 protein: CASSELASLQETQYF. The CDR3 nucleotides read TGTGCCAGCAGTGAATTGGCCTCCCTTCAAGAGACCCAGTACTTC. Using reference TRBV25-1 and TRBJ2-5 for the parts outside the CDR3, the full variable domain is EADIYQTPRYLVIGTGKKITLECSQTMGHDKMYWYQQDPGMELHLIHYSYGVNSTEKGDLSSESTVSRIRTEHFPLTLESARPSHTSQYLCASSELASLQETQYFGPGTRLLVL.

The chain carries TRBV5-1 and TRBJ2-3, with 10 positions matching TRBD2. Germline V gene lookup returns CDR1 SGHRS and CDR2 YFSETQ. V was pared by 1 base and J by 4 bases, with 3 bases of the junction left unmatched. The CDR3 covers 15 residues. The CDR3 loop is CASSLRSGRADTQYF. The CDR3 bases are TGCGCCAGCAGCTTGCGCAGCGGGAGGGCAGATACGCAGTATTTT.